Shown below are 12 T cell receptor beta chains from a single sample sequenced in a study of blood T cell repertoires in COVID-19. Measured with immunoSEQ multiplex PCR; TCRdb has only the in-frame clones, and not every one. The sample comprises roughly 360,000 clones, around nine tenths of which are singletons, and over 0.9% rests with the top ten. Sample: PBMCs or T cells enriched from blood (not recorded which). These receptors were taken from a woman aged 25 to 39 with acute COVID-19.

V gene TRBV7-9 combines with J gene TRBJ2-2; the D gene is possibly TRBD1 (5 bases). This CDR3 has 15 residues. Germline assignment: CDR1 SEHNR and CDR2 FQNEAQ (reference sequence). V lost 5 bases and J lost 6, with 16 bases in between. CDR3 in DNA: TGTGCCAGCAGCATTTTGCAGGGTTTCCCCGGGGAGCTGTTTTTT. It yields the protein CASSILQGFPGELFF.

The chain couples TRBV28 to TRBJ2-1; TRBD1 aligns across 9 bases. This CDR3 comprises 15 residues. The J segment lost 5 bases and the V segment lost 4 bases, leaving 6 bases of the junction unmatched. The germline CDR1 and CDR2 sequences are MDHEN and SYDVKM. This chain's CDR3 is CASSSSGTGHNEQFF. Here the CDR3 DNA reads TGTGCCAGCAGTTCATCCGGGACAGGGCACAATGAGCAGTTCTTC.

The CDR3 reads CASRYADRDSGNTIYF. The CDR3 coding sequence is TGTGCCAGTAGATATGCGGACAGGGACTCTGGAAACACCATATATTTT. This chain uses TRBV19 with TRBJ1-3; TRBD1 matches 8 bases. The CDR3 has 16 residues. The germline gives CDR1 LNHDA, CDR2 SQIVND (reference sequence). V dropped 6 bases and J dropped 0; count of bases not matched to a gene: 7.

This chain uses TRBV28 with TRBJ2-7; 7 bases align to TRBD1. V gave up 5 bases and J gave up 3 bases; unmatched junction bases: 13. The germline CDR1 and CDR2 sequences are MDHEN and SYDVKM. This CDR3 has 16 residues. CDR3 residues: CASSVDSPGQFYEQYF. In nucleotides, the CDR3 is TGTGCCAGCAGTGTCGATTCCCCGGGACAGTTCTACGAGCAGTACTTC.

The V and J genes are TRBV24-1 and TRBJ2-1, with 12 bases identical to TRBD2. This CDR3 is 16 amino acids long. The germline gives CDR1 KGHDR, CDR2 SFDVKD. Trimming at V came to 3 bases and at J to 7 bases, leaving 6 bases not matched to a gene. The CDR3 protein is CATSDGLAGGNNEQFF. The CDR3 DNA reads as TGTGCCACCAGTGATGGTCTAGCGGGGGGGAATAATGAGCAGTTCTTC.

The CDR3 DNA is TGTGCCACCAGCAGAGGGTTGGAGGCACCCATGTTTTTT. Residues: CATSRGLEAPMFF. The chain uses TRBV15 and TRBJ1-4; D gene ambiguous. With 1 base removed from V and 15 bases from J, the gap between germline ends came to 15 bases. The CDR3 is 13 residues long. CDR1 is LNHNV and CDR2 is YYDKDF in the germline V gene (reference sequence). Filled out from reference TRBV15 and TRBJ1-4, the complete variable domain reads DAMVIQNPRYQVTQFGKPVTLSCSQTLNHNVMYWYQQKSSQAPKLLFHYYDKDFNNEADTPDNFQSRRPNTSFCFLDIRSPGLGDTAMYLCATSRGLEAPMFFGSGTQLSVL.

The rearrangement links TRBV4-2 to TRBJ2-7, with D maybe TRBD2 (6 bases). The CDR3 has 14 amino acids. V shed 3 bases and J shed 0 bases, with 9 bases lying between them. Per germline, CDR1 LGHNA and CDR2 YNFKEQ. CDR3 DNA sequence: TGTGCCAGCAGCCACCCCGGGAGCTCCTACGAGCAGTACTTC. It is translated as CASSHPGSSYEQYF.

Here the CDR3 DNA reads TGTGCCAGCAGTTCACTAGGCGGAGGTAATGAGCAGTTCTTC. This codes for CASSSLGGGNEQFF. The chain couples TRBV6-6 to TRBJ2-1; TRBD2 might be the D (5 bases). V was cut by 4 bases and J by 7 bases, with 14 bases left in between. This CDR3 contains 14 residues. Germline-derived CDR1 and CDR2 are MNHNY and SVGAGI (reference sequence).

The V call is TRBV7-2, the J call TRBJ2-7; D is undetermined. The germline V gene encodes CDR1 SGHTA and CDR2 FQGNSA. CDR3 size: 15 residues. Trimming removed 1 base from V and 3 bases from J, with 13 bases in between. In nucleotides, the CDR3 is TGTGCCAGCAGCTTAGAGAGAGGAGCCGGCTACGAGCAGTACTTC. Protein sequence: CASSLERGAGYEQYF.

The gene calls are TRBV9 and TRBJ1-1; weak D call: TRBD1 (5 bases). V lost 3 bases, J lost 4 bases, and 16 bases lay in between. The germline gives CDR1 SGDLS, CDR2 YYNGEE. CDR3 size: 15 residues. CDR3 amino acids: CASSAGVFRGTEAFF. Written as DNA, the CDR3 is TGTGCCAGCAGCGCGGGGGTTTTTAGGGGCACTGAAGCTTTCTTT.

V is TRBV6-5 and J is TRBJ2-1, with a tentative D call TRBD1 (5 bases). Germline values: CDR1 MNHEY, CDR2 SVGAGI. Trimming pared 2 bases from V and 9 bases from J, leaving 8 bases between. There are 12 residues in the CDR3. The CDR3 protein is CASSYAGSEQFF. CDR3 DNA sequence: TGTGCCAGCAGTTACGCAGGGTCTGAGCAGTTCTTC.

The chain joins TRBV15 to TRBJ2-3, with D maybe TRBD1 (6 bases). V was cut by 7 bases and J by 6 bases, with 14 bases left in between. Germline V gene lookup returns CDR1 LNHNV and CDR2 YYDKDF (reference sequence). The CDR3 is 13 amino acids. CDR3 DNA: TGTGCCACCAAAAGACAGGCTCGGGATACGCAGTATTTT. It yields the protein CATKRQARDTQYF.